Following are 26 T cell receptor beta chains from one sample sequenced in a study of CD8+ T cells in alopecia areata. It was cDNA, reverse transcribed from extracted RNA, that served as the sequencing template. Using immunoSEQ multiplex PCR, the repertoire was profiled, and TCRdb retains in-frame clones only, with some absent. This sample shows 250,000 or so clones and no singletons; more than 0.95% rests with the ten largest. Cells pooled from cutaneous lymph nodes were sorted on CD4, CD8alpha, NKG2D, NKG2ACE and other markers. What was sequenced was CD4+ T cells sorted from a lymph node. These TCRs come from a C3H/HeJ mouse with alopecia areata. The MHC haplotype of this mouse line is H2-k.

Worth noting for this clone: Here the gene names and germline are mouse. The missing CDR3 end, 4 residues past where the read stops, is filled in from the germline J gene. This CDR3 is also generated by other DNA sequences in the sample. The chain couples TRBV19 to TRBJ2-7; tentative D call: TRBD1 (5 bases). Germline V lookup: CDR1 FNHDT, CDR2 SITEND (reference sequence). CDR3 size: 13 residues. The germline V and J ends were trimmed by 5 bases and 0 bases, with 9 bases remaining between them. The CDR3 here is CASRDKSSYEQYF. The CDR3 DNA, read in part, is TGTGCCAGCAGGGACAAGAGCTCCTAT.

The sample holds a few counts of this clone. These gene names are mouse names. The sequenced fragment ends 4 residues before the CDR3 boundary, so the rest is inferred from the germline J gene. Other DNA sequences in the same sample also yield this CDR3. The gene calls are TRBV19 and TRBJ2-1; weak D call: TRBD1 (5 bases). The germline V gene encodes CDR1 FNHDT and CDR2 SITEND (reference sequence). V lost 2 bases to trimming and J lost 1 base, with 7 bases between them. The CDR3 is made up of 14 amino acids. CDR3 bases read: TGTGCCAGCAGTATCAGGGCGAACTATGCT. Translated, it gives CASSIRANYA. The whole CDR3 is CASSIRANYAEQFF.

This clone was recorded a few times. Genes here carry mouse names. The read stops 4 residues short of the end of the CDR3; the missing end is completed from the germline J gene. Other DNA sequences in this specimen translate into the identical CDR3. This chain uses TRBV19 with TRBJ2-3; 10 bases are shared with TRBD2. CDR1 FNHDT and CDR2 SITEND come from the germline V gene (reference sequence). CDR3 length equals 14 residues. After removal of 3 bases from V and 3 bases from J, the junction contained 1 base not matched to a gene. The CDR3 bases that were read are TGTGCCAGCAGTAGACTGGGGGGCGCAGAA. Protein sequence: CASSRLGGAE. The full CDR3 reads CASSRLGGAETLYF.

In its sample, this clone was seen a few times. Mouse gene names apply. The CDR3 loop is CARRDTYAEQFF. The covered CDR3 bases are TGTGCCAGGCGGGACACATATGCT. The gene calls are TRBV19 and TRBJ2-1; the D gene is possibly TRBD1 (6 bases). The read ends 4 residues before the CDR3 terminus; that terminus is restored from the germline J gene. The germline CDR1 and CDR2 sequences are FNHDT and SITEND (reference sequence). With 8 bases removed from V and 4 bases from J, the gap between germline ends came to 10 bases. The CDR3 totals 12 residues.

As concerns this clone: Gene names follow the mouse nomenclature. Read coverage stops 4 residues before the CDR3 terminus; the germline J gene supplies the remainder. The J gene is TRBJ2-1, the V gene TRBV13-2; 8 bases line up with TRBD2. The germline V gene encodes CDR1 NNHNN and CDR2 SYGAGS (reference sequence). The CDR3 extends over 17 amino acids. The J segment lost 6 bases and the V segment lost 0 bases, leaving 11 bases of the junction unmatched. The CDR3 sequence is CASGDANRGGASAEQFF. The sequenced CDR3 bases are TGTGCCAGCGGTGATGCAAACCGGGGGGGCGCGAGTGCT.

As regards this clone: Gene names denote mouse genes. The read ends 4 residues early relative to the CDR3; the germline J gene fills the gap. V gene TRBV17 combines with J gene TRBJ2-3, with 14 positions matching TRBD2. The CDR3 runs to 19 residues. The germline gives CDR1 MNHDT, CDR2 YYDKIL. Germline trimming cut 6 bases from V and 0 bases from J; bases unmatched to any gene: 11. The DNA read from the CDR3 is TGTGCTAGCAGCCCCTTAGGGACTGGGGGGGCGCCTAGTGCAGAA. This sequence encodes CASSPLGTGGAPSAE. The whole CDR3 is CASSPLGTGGAPSAETLYF.

This clone has more than one count but fewer than ten. Each gene name is a mouse one. The read ends 4 residues shy of where the CDR3 ends; the end is completed using the germline J gene. The genes are TRBV14 and TRBJ2-5; tentatively, D is TRBD2 (6 bases). This CDR3 has 14 amino acids. V lost 5 bases and J 3 bases, leaving 13 bases between the germline ends. In germline, CDR1 is SGHDT, CDR2 FRDEAV. The part of the CDR3 DNA that was read is TGTGCCAGCAGCCCGCTCCTGGGGCAAGAC. Translation: CASSPLLGQD. The whole CDR3 sequence is CASSPLLGQDTQYF.

Only a few counts were recorded for this clone. Genes here carry mouse names. Read sequence stops 4 residues before the CDR3 end, and the germline J gene provides the missing end. Other DNA sequences from this sample encode an identical CDR3 as well. The chain recombines TRBV19 with TRBJ2-2; 9 bases are a match to TRBD2. The CDR3 totals 15 residues. V shed 2 bases and J 2 bases; nucleotides not matched to a gene: 1. Germline loops: CDR1 FNHDT, CDR2 SITEND (reference sequence). The CDR3 loop reads CASSIDWGNTGQLYF. The part of the CDR3 DNA that was read is TGTGCCAGCAGTATCGACTGGGGGAACACCGGG.

On this clone itself: The gene symbols are mouse symbols. The read ends 4 residues shy of where the CDR3 ends; the end is completed using the germline J gene. Other nucleotide sequences from this sample produce the same CDR3. The chain couples TRBV14 to TRBJ2-5, with 7 bases identical to TRBD2. The CDR3 is made up of 14 amino acids. J lost 2 bases, V lost 2 bases, and 2 bases had no gene match. Germline values: CDR1 SGHDT, CDR2 FRDEAV. The CDR3: CASSLGGSQDTQYF. The CDR3 bases that were read are TGTGCCAGCAGTTTGGGGGGGAGCCAAGAC.

This clone showed up just a few times. All gene names here are mouse names. The read falls 4 residues short of the CDR3 end, and the missing part is taken from the germline J gene. This CDR3 is also generated by other DNA sequences in the sample. The gene calls are TRBV1 and TRBJ2-5; 7 bases are a match to TRBD1. There are 14 residues in the CDR3. Germline V lookup: CDR1 NSQYPW, CDR2 LRSPGD (reference sequence). Partial CDR3 DNA: TGCACCTGCAGTGCAGAGTCGGGACAGGAC. Amino acid sequence: CTCSAESGQD. The full CDR3 reads CTCSAESGQDTQYF.

With regard to this clone: Gene names and germline match the mouse. The CDR3 bases that were read are TGTGCCAGCAGTTACAGGGGTTAT. Its translation: CASSYRGY. The entire CDR3 protein reads CASSYRGYEQYF. This chain connects TRBV19 to TRBJ2-7, with 7 nucleotides matching TRBD1. The read finishes 4 residues shy of the CDR3 end, and the germline J gene is used to complete it. The germline CDR1 and CDR2 sequences are FNHDT and SITEND (reference sequence). This CDR3 has 12 residues.

This clone was detected only a few times. The gene names here belong to mouse. The CDR3 extends 4 residues past the end of the read, so its final part is completed from the germline J gene. Other DNA variants within this sample encode the same CDR3. The chain joins TRBV13-3 to TRBJ2-3, with D possibly being TRBD1 (6 bases). Trimming took off 2 bases at V and 1 base at J, with 8 bases between the two ends. Germline CDR1 is NNHDY and CDR2 is SYVADS. The CDR3 has 14 amino acids. The CDR3 region is CASSERQGAETLYF. Incomplete CDR3 DNA: TGTGCCAGCAGTGAAAGACAGGGTGCAGAA.

Remarks on this clone: The germline and genes are mouse ones. The read finishes 4 residues shy of the CDR3 end, and the germline J gene is used to complete it. The V gene is TRBV13-1, the J gene TRBJ2-2, with D perhaps TRBD2 (5 bases). This CDR3 is 14 amino acids long. V was trimmed by 7 bases and J by 0 bases, leaving 10 bases between them. Germline CDR1 NSHNY, CDR2 SYGAGN. The CDR3 bases that were read are TGTGCCAGCCTCGCTGGGTCAAACACCGGG. Protein: CASLAGSNTG. The CDR3, in full, reads CASLAGSNTGQLYF.

Concerning this clone: The genes and germline here are from mouse. With the read ending 3 residues before the CDR3 end, the germline J gene is used to fill in that end. The chain has TRBV13-2 and TRBJ1-6; D is undetermined. TRBJ1-6 is placed among ORFs of uncertain function. The CDR3 contains 16 residues. V was cut by 0 bases and J by 0 bases, with 7 bases left in between. Germline V CDR1 and CDR2: NNHNN, SYGAGS (reference sequence). The CDR3 DNA, read in part, is TGTGCCAGCGGTGATGCAGCAGCTTCCTATAATTCGCCC. Its translation: CASGDAAASYNSP. From start to end, the CDR3 is CASGDAAASYNSPLYF.

For this clone: Gene labels here are mouse ones. The CDR3 goes on 4 residues after the read ends, and that part is filled in from the germline J gene. This rearrangement joins TRBV19 to TRBJ2-3; perhaps TRBD1 as D (6 bases). The V end was cut by 4 bases, the J end by 0 bases, with 9 bases between. The CDR3 loop spans 14 amino acids. Germline CDR1 is FNHDT and CDR2 is SITEND (reference sequence). CDR3 amino acids: CASSRGQSAETLYF. Partial CDR3 DNA: TGTGCCAGCAGTCGAGGACAGAGTGCAGAA. Based on the CDR3 plus reference TRBV19 and TRBJ2-3, the full variable domain is GGIITQTPKFLIGQEGQKLTLKCQQNFNHDTMYWYRQDSGKGLRLIYYSITENDLQKGDLSEGYDASREKKSSFSLTVTSAQKNEMAVFLCASSRGQSAETLYFGSGTRLTVL.

As regards this clone: Since a much larger clone is just one base distant, this may be a read error. Mouse names are used for the genes. The read stops 4 residues short of the end of the CDR3; the missing end is completed from the germline J gene. Other DNA sequences in this sample translate to the same CDR3. This chain connects TRBV19 to TRBJ2-7; weak D call: TRBD1 (5 bases). This CDR3 has 12 amino acids. Germline CDR1 is FNHDT and CDR2 is SITEND (reference sequence). CDR3 loop: CASSIARDEQYF. CDR3 DNA (partial): TGTGCCAGCAGTATAGCCAGGGAT.

About this clone: Gene names and germline match the mouse. The read is 4 residues too short to cover the CDR3 end, so that end is filled in from the germline J gene. The chain is built from TRBV1 and TRBJ2-7, with a possible D match to TRBD1 (5 bases). This CDR3 is 11 amino acids long. Germline lookup yields CDR1 NSQYPW and CDR2 LRSPGD (reference sequence). CDR3 DNA, as far as it was read: TGCACCTGCAGTAGGGGTTAT. It codes for CTCSRGY. The whole CDR3 sequence is CTCSRGYEQYF.

In its sample, this clone was seen many times. Gene and germline names: mouse. The DNA ends 4 residues before the CDR3 does, and the rest of the CDR3 is filled in from the germline J gene. J is TRBJ2-3 and V is TRBV13-1, with 12 bases aligning to TRBD1. The CDR3 runs to 16 residues. The J segment lost 3 bases and the V segment lost 3 bases, leaving 5 bases of the junction unmatched. Per the germline V gene, CDR1 is NSHNY and CDR2 is SYGAGN. The CDR3 DNA, read in part, is TGTGCCAGCAGTGGGGGACAGGGGGCTATGGCAGAA. Its protein product is CASSGGQGAMAE. The complete CDR3 sequence is CASSGGQGAMAETLYF.

About this clone itself: Gene names are the mouse ones. The read finishes 4 residues shy of the CDR3 end, and the germline J gene is used to complete it. This rearrangement joins TRBV5 to TRBJ2-5; 8 nucleotides agree with TRBD2. Germline loops: CDR1 LGHNA, CDR2 YNLKQL (reference sequence). This CDR3 region has 13 residues. Here the CDR3 reads CASSPLGADTQYF. CDR3 DNA (partial): TGTGCCAGCAGTCCACTGGGGGCAGAC.

About this clone: Mouse germline and gene names are used. Coverage ceases 4 residues before the CDR3 finishes, and the germline J gene fills in the end. Other DNA sequences of this sample code for an identical CDR3. The chain joins TRBV1 to TRBJ1-1; 7 nucleotides line up with TRBD1. This CDR3 has 14 residues. V shed 3 bases, J shed 1 base, and the junction held 2 bases outside the gene matches. From germline, CDR1 is NSQYPW and CDR2 LRSPGD (reference sequence). The CDR3 is CTCSARDRNTEVFF. The sequenced CDR3 bases are TGCACCTGCAGTGCTCGGGACAGAAACACA.

Comments on this clone: Any gene name here is a mouse gene name. The CDR3 end falls 4 residues outside the read, so it is completed with the germline J gene. The rearrangement uses TRBV13-3 and TRBJ2-3, with TRBD2 identical over 8 bases. Germline V gene lookup returns CDR1 NNHDY and CDR2 SYVADS. The CDR3 has 15 residues. V lost 1 base to trimming and J lost 3 bases; unmatched junction nucleotides: 4. CDR3 sequence: CASSDWGGAAETLYF. The CDR3 bases that were read are TGTGCCAGCAGTGATTGGGGGGGGGCGGCAGAA.

Concerning this clone itself: These gene names are mouse names. The read finishes 4 residues shy of the CDR3 end, and the germline J gene is used to complete it. The sample has other DNA sequences that encode this CDR3 too. V is TRBV13-3 and J is TRBJ2-7; possible D gene TRBD1, 6 bases. CDR3 length: 13 residues. Germline V gene lookup returns CDR1 NNHDY and CDR2 SYVADS. The CDR3 sequence is CASSDGGQYEQYF. CDR3 bases read: TGTGCCAGCAGTGATGGGGGACAATAT.

With regard to this clone: The gene names here belong to mouse. The missing CDR3 end, 4 residues past where the read stops, is filled in from the germline J gene. Other DNA sequences of this sample code for an identical CDR3. The chain links TRBV13-2 to TRBJ2-5; 8 bases match TRBD1. CDR1 is NNHNN, CDR2 SYGAGS, per germline (reference sequence). The CDR3 length is 12 residues. This chain's CDR3 is CASGDRVDTQYF. The DNA read from the CDR3 is TGTGCCAGCGGGGACAGGGTGGAC.

This clone appeared a few times. Mouse names are used for the genes. Other nucleotide sequences from this sample produce the same CDR3. The DNA read from the CDR3 is TGTGCCAGCAACAGACTGGGAAGTGCAGAA. The encoded protein is CASNRLGSAE. The whole CDR3 region reads CASNRLGSAETLYF. V and J are TRBV19 and TRBJ2-3, with 7 nucleotides matching TRBD2. Read data end 4 residues before the CDR3 end; the end is taken from the germline J gene. V gave up 6 bases and J gave up 0 bases; unmatched junction bases: 4. The germline V gene has CDR1 FNHDT and CDR2 SITEND (reference sequence). This CDR3 contains 14 residues.

This clone was found a few times. Gene names are the mouse ones. The read comes to an end 4 residues before the CDR3 does, leaving the germline J gene to fill in the end. This sample includes further DNA sequences coding for the same CDR3. V and J are TRBV5 and TRBJ2-2; 10 nucleotides match TRBD2. The CDR3 sequence is 17 residues long. The germline V gene encodes CDR1 LGHNA and CDR2 YNLKQL (reference sequence). With V trimmed by 0 bases and J by 2 bases, 3 bases remained unmatched. The sequenced part of the CDR3 DNA is TGTGCCAGCAGCCAAGATGCTGGGGGGGCGAACACCGGG. Amino acids: CASSQDAGGANTG. The entire CDR3 protein reads CASSQDAGGANTGQLYF.

The table lists this clone with a few counts. Mouse gene names and germline throughout. The sequence runs out 4 residues before the end of the CDR3; the remainder is reconstructed from the germline J gene. The chain carries TRBV13-1 and TRBJ2-3; 8 bases line up with TRBD1. CDR3 size: 14 residues. Germline V gene lookup returns CDR1 NSHNY and CDR2 SYGAGN. With V trimmed by 5 bases and J by 1 base, 3 bases remained unmatched. The part of the CDR3 DNA that was read is TGTGCCAGCAGATTGGACAGGGGTGCAGAA. Protein sequence: CASRLDRGAE. The entire CDR3 protein reads CASRLDRGAETLYF.